This T cell receptor (beta chain) was found in a study of human T cells and chemical hapten exposure. This sample's time point: pre-sensitization, week 0. Documented treatment: therapeutic diphenylcyclopropenone sensitization with weekly scalp DPC. V was trimmed by 4 bases and J by 1 base, leaving 10 bases between them. This CDR3 has 14 residues. The germline V gene has CDR1 LGHDT and CDR2 YNNKEL (reference sequence). Study results and limitations: There was a positive correlation between PT1 expanded TCR counts and patch test score.

Notes on this clonotype: Its target is not known. This may come from a read error, since a much larger clone is one base off.

TCRdb re-derived calls from the RACE reads in MiXCR, one entry per CDR3 protein. The sample records 95,000 to 100,000 distinct CDR3 sequences, 11% being singletons. J is TRBJ1-1 and V is TRBV3-1; no definite D call. This clonotype was obtained from a woman aged 60 to 75 with alopecia areata. Some clones in this sample may be carry-over from other donors' samples. The input for sequencing was whole blood, taken in connection with sensitization to the hapten diphenylcyclopropenone (DPC). CDR3 DNA sequence: TGTGCCAGCAGCCCCAGGACGAGGAACACTGAAGCTTTCTTT. It specifies CASSPRTRNTEAFF.